These T cell receptor beta chains were read from a single sample in a study of T cells in Graves' hyperthyroidism and ophthalmopathy. TCRdb processed the multiplex PCR reads anew with MiXCR; each CDR3 protein has one entry. The repertoire includes about 400,000 distinct CDR3 sequences, over 12% of them detected once, and around 27% sits in the top ten. The sample comprised blood. These receptors all come from a man aged 50-60 years with Graves' ophthalmopathy. CDR3s include the opening cysteine and the closing phenylalanine or tryptophan. D genes are given only for firm matches. Some rows have no size entry. The others give once, few or many, or a class for an expanded clone.

CDR3nt: TGCAGTGCTAGAGGGCAGGGCGATGCTTATGGCTACACCTTC
CDR3aa: CSARGQGDAYGYTF
len: 14
abundance: few
d_gene: -
j_gene: TRBJ1-2
v_gene: TRBV20-1

CDR3nt: TGTGCCTGGAGTTTTGACAGGGCGGGGGAGCAGTACTTC
CDR3aa: CAWSFDRAGEQYF
len: 13
abundance: many
d_gene: -
j_gene: TRBJ2-7
v_gene: TRBV30

CDR3nt: TGTGCCAGCAGTTTTGTAGGACTAGCGGGAGGGGGGGGCGGGAACACGAATGAGCAGTTCTTC
CDR3aa: CASSFVGLAGGGGGNTNEQFF
len: 21
abundance: once
d_gene: TRBD2
j_gene: TRBJ2-1
v_gene: TRBV27

CDR3nt: TGTGCCAGCAGACCCGGGGCCAGGGGGATTTCCGACAATGAGCAGTTCTTC
CDR3aa: CASRPGARGISDNEQFF
len: 17
abundance: -
d_gene: TRBD1
j_gene: TRBJ2-1
v_gene: TRBV7-9

CDR3nt: TGTGCCAGCAGCGTAGCTACGACAGGGGGCACAGATACGCAGTATTTT
CDR3aa: CASSVATTGGTDTQYF
len: 16
abundance: many
d_gene: TRBD1
j_gene: TRBJ2-3
v_gene: TRBV9

CDR3nt: TGCGCCAGCAGCCCACGACCGGGGGGCTGGGAGACCCAGTACTTC
CDR3aa: CASSPRPGGWETQYF
len: 15
abundance: many
d_gene: -
j_gene: TRBJ2-5
v_gene: TRBV5-1

CDR3nt: TGTGCCAGCAGCCCAACCCGTGGGACCTGGGGAGAGACCCAGTACTTC
CDR3aa: CASSPTRGTWGETQYF
len: 16
abundance: few
d_gene: -
j_gene: TRBJ2-5
v_gene: TRBV7-9

CDR3nt: TGTGCTAGTGGTGACTCCGGGACAGGGGGCGCCGAGCAGTACTTC
CDR3aa: CASGDSGTGGAEQYF
len: 15
abundance: many
d_gene: TRBD1
j_gene: TRBJ2-7
v_gene: TRBV12-5

CDR3nt: TGCAGCGTTGTACTAGCGAGGAATCAAGAGACCCAGTACTTC
CDR3aa: CSVVLARNQETQYF
len: 14
abundance: -
d_gene: TRBD2
j_gene: TRBJ2-5
v_gene: TRBV29-1

CDR3nt: TGTGCCAGCCTTTACGGGGGTAGCAACACCGGGGAGCTGTTTTTT
CDR3aa: CASLYGGSNTGELFF
len: 15
abundance: many
d_gene: -
j_gene: TRBJ2-2
v_gene: TRBV28

CDR3nt: TGTGCCACCTGGGGGCAGGGGGCGGACTATGGCTACACCTTC
CDR3aa: CATWGQGADYGYTF
len: 14
abundance: -
d_gene: TRBD1
j_gene: TRBJ1-2
v_gene: TRBV19

CDR3nt: TGTGCCAGCAGCCGCGGGACCTCCCACACAGATACGCAGTATTTT
CDR3aa: CASSRGTSHTDTQYF
len: 15
abundance: many
d_gene: -
j_gene: TRBJ2-3
v_gene: TRBV2

CDR3nt: TGTGCCAGCAGTCCCGGCAGGGAACGGACTGAAGCTTTCTTT
CDR3aa: CASSPGRERTEAFF
len: 14
abundance: few
d_gene: -
j_gene: TRBJ1-1
v_gene: TRBV6-1

CDR3nt: TGTGCCTGGAGTCTACTCGGCGGACCAGCTTGGAACACTGAAGCTTTCTTT
CDR3aa: CAWSLLGGPAWNTEAFF
len: 17
abundance: many
d_gene: -
j_gene: TRBJ1-1
v_gene: TRBV30

CDR3nt: TGCAGCCCCTCGGGGGAGGGGCAGTACTTC
CDR3aa: CSPSGEGQYF
len: 10
abundance: many
d_gene: TRBD2
j_gene: TRBJ2-7
v_gene: TRBV20-1

CDR3nt: TGTGCCAGCAGGCTCGGGGATCGGGAAAAACTGTTTTTT
CDR3aa: CASRLGDREKLFF
len: 13
abundance: many
d_gene: -
j_gene: TRBJ1-4
v_gene: TRBV3-1

CDR3nt: TGTGCCAGCAGTTTGGGCAGGACTGAAGCTTTCTTT
CDR3aa: CASSLGRTEAFF
len: 12
abundance: many
d_gene: -
j_gene: TRBJ1-1
v_gene: TRBV12-3/TRBV12-4

CDR3nt: TGTGCCAGCAGCGGGGCCTCGCCTCGGGGTTACGAGACCCAGTACTTC
CDR3aa: CASSGASPRGYETQYF
len: 16
abundance: many
d_gene: -
j_gene: TRBJ2-5
v_gene: TRBV9

CDR3nt: TGCGCCAGCAGTGTTGTGGGAGGGGACACAGATACGCAGTATTTT
CDR3aa: CASSVVGGDTDTQYF
len: 15
abundance: -
d_gene: TRBD2
j_gene: TRBJ2-3
v_gene: TRBV10-2

CDR3nt: TGTGCCAGCAGCCAGGAGCGGGGATACACAGATACGCAGTATTTT
CDR3aa: CASSQERGYTDTQYF
len: 15
abundance: few
d_gene: TRBD2
j_gene: TRBJ2-3
v_gene: TRBV3-1

CDR3nt: TGCAGCGTTGGAGGGACCGCTAATGAAAAACTGTTTTTT
CDR3aa: CSVGGTANEKLFF
len: 13
abundance: few
d_gene: -
j_gene: TRBJ1-4
v_gene: TRBV29-1

CDR3nt: TGCAGCGTTGGAACAGGGGGGGACGAGCAGTACTTC
CDR3aa: CSVGTGGDEQYF
len: 12
abundance: many
d_gene: -
j_gene: TRBJ2-7
v_gene: TRBV29-1

CDR3nt: TGTGCCAGCAGGAAGCGGGAAGCCGGGACAGATAACACCGGGGAGCTGTTTTTT
CDR3aa: CASRKREAGTDNTGELFF
len: 18
abundance: many
d_gene: -
j_gene: TRBJ2-2
v_gene: TRBV11-2

CDR3nt: TGTGCCAGCAGCAATAGCGGGAGGCTCTCCTACGAGCAGTACTTC
CDR3aa: CASSNSGRLSYEQYF
len: 15
abundance: many
d_gene: TRBD2
j_gene: TRBJ2-7
v_gene: TRBV28

CDR3nt: TGCAGCGTTGATCCCAGCAAGAACACTGAAGCTTTCTTT
CDR3aa: CSVDPSKNTEAFF
len: 13
abundance: many
d_gene: -
j_gene: TRBJ1-1
v_gene: TRBV29-1

CDR3nt: TGTGCCTGGAGTTTTGGAGGGGTCGGTGGCTACACCTTC
CDR3aa: CAWSFGGVGGYTF
len: 13
abundance: few
d_gene: -
j_gene: TRBJ1-2
v_gene: TRBV30

CDR3nt: TGTGCCAGCAGCCATAGCGCGGGACTAGGGCGGGAGCAGTACTTC
CDR3aa: CASSHSAGLGREQYF
len: 15
abundance: -
d_gene: TRBD2
j_gene: TRBJ2-7
v_gene: TRBV14

CDR3nt: TGTGCCAGCAGCCAATTTCCTCAGCGGGAGGGCTTCACAGATACGCAGTATTTT
CDR3aa: CASSQFPQREGFTDTQYF
len: 18
abundance: many
d_gene: TRBD2
j_gene: TRBJ2-3
v_gene: TRBV7-9

CDR3nt: TGTGCCAGCAACCGGGACTCCACGACCTACGAGCAGTACTTC
CDR3aa: CASNRDSTTYEQYF
len: 14
abundance: many
d_gene: -
j_gene: TRBJ2-7
v_gene: TRBV3-1

CDR3nt: TGTGCCAGCCGAAAAGGGACAGGGGGCGGTTACGAGCAGTACTTC
CDR3aa: CASRKGTGGGYEQYF
len: 15
abundance: -
d_gene: TRBD1
j_gene: TRBJ2-7
v_gene: TRBV9

CDR3nt: TGTGCCAGCAGCCAAGAAAGAAGGAACATTCAGTACTTC
CDR3aa: CASSQERRNIQYF
len: 13
abundance: few
d_gene: -
j_gene: TRBJ2-4
v_gene: TRBV14

CDR3nt: TGCAGCGTCGACAGGGGCGCAAAAGGCGAGCAGTACTTC
CDR3aa: CSVDRGAKGEQYF
len: 13
abundance: many
d_gene: TRBD1
j_gene: TRBJ2-7
v_gene: TRBV29-1

CDR3nt: TGTGCCAGCGGGGGGGAGGGCTCCTACGAGCAGTACTTC
CDR3aa: CASGGEGSYEQYF
len: 13
abundance: many
d_gene: TRBD2
j_gene: TRBJ2-7
v_gene: TRBV3-1

CDR3nt: TGTGCCAGCAGTGAGCTATCGCAAGAGACCCAGTACTTC
CDR3aa: CASSELSQETQYF
len: 13
abundance: many
d_gene: -
j_gene: TRBJ2-5
v_gene: TRBV2

CDR3nt: TGTGCCAGCAGCCAACAGGGACTAGTCGGGTCCTACGAGCAGTACTTC
CDR3aa: CASSQQGLVGSYEQYF
len: 16
abundance: many
d_gene: TRBD2
j_gene: TRBJ2-7
v_gene: TRBV3-1

CDR3nt: TGTGCCAGCTCACGCAGGGTTCCGCCTGATACGCAGTATTTT
CDR3aa: CASSRRVPPDTQYF
len: 14
abundance: few
d_gene: -
j_gene: TRBJ2-3
v_gene: TRBV18

CDR3nt: TGTGCCAGCAGCCGGCGTGGACTAGCGCTGTACGAGCAGTACTTC
CDR3aa: CASSRRGLALYEQYF
len: 15
abundance: many
d_gene: TRBD2
j_gene: TRBJ2-7
v_gene: TRBV5-6

CDR3nt: TGTGCCAGCAGTCCTCAGAGTGTGAACACTGAAGCTTTCTTT
CDR3aa: CASSPQSVNTEAFF
len: 14
abundance: -
d_gene: -
j_gene: TRBJ1-1
v_gene: TRBV12-3/TRBV12-4

CDR3nt: TGTGCCACCAGTGAGCAATCGTCGGCAGGGAACACAGATACGCAGTATTTT
CDR3aa: CATSEQSSAGNTDTQYF
len: 17
abundance: -
d_gene: -
j_gene: TRBJ2-3
v_gene: TRBV24-1

CDR3nt: TGTGCCAGCAGCTTCGGACAGGCGAACGACAATGAGCAGTTCTTC
CDR3aa: CASSFGQANDNEQFF
len: 15
abundance: many
d_gene: TRBD1
j_gene: TRBJ2-1
v_gene: TRBV7-9

CDR3nt: TGTGCCAGCAGTGAAGCGAGGGCAGCATCTAATGAAAAACTGTTTTTT
CDR3aa: CASSEARAASNEKLFF
len: 16
abundance: many
d_gene: -
j_gene: TRBJ1-4
v_gene: TRBV6-1

CDR3nt: TGCGCCAGCAGCCAGACGGGAGGAGGCGGCAATCAGCCCCAGCATTTT
CDR3aa: CASSQTGGGGNQPQHF
len: 16
abundance: few
d_gene: -
j_gene: TRBJ1-5
v_gene: TRBV4-1

CDR3nt: TGTGCCAGCCTCCGGGGGAGCGGGGAGACCCAGTACTTC
CDR3aa: CASLRGSGETQYF
len: 13
abundance: many
d_gene: -
j_gene: TRBJ2-5
v_gene: TRBV12-3/TRBV12-4

CDR3nt: TGCAGTGCTGGCAGTGGGGGGAGGGCCACCGAGCAGTACTTC
CDR3aa: CSAGSGGRATEQYF
len: 14
abundance: -
d_gene: TRBD2
j_gene: TRBJ2-7
v_gene: TRBV20-1

CDR3nt: TGTGCCAGCAACCCGGGACAGGGATCATACGAGCAGTACTTC
CDR3aa: CASNPGQGSYEQYF
len: 14
abundance: many
d_gene: TRBD1
j_gene: TRBJ2-7
v_gene: TRBV2

CDR3nt: TGTGCCTGGAGTGCCGGGTCAACCTACGAGCAGTACTTC
CDR3aa: CAWSAGSTYEQYF
len: 13
abundance: few
d_gene: -
j_gene: TRBJ2-7
v_gene: TRBV30

CDR3nt: TGTGCCAGCAGCTTCCGACCTCGGACTAGCGGGAGGGTTCAAACCTACGAGCAGTACTTC
CDR3aa: CASSFRPRTSGRVQTYEQYF
len: 20
abundance: once
d_gene: TRBD2
j_gene: TRBJ2-7
v_gene: TRBV7-9

CDR3nt: TGCAGCGTTGACAGCGGACAGGGGTGGTATGGCTACACCTTC
CDR3aa: CSVDSGQGWYGYTF
len: 14
abundance: few
d_gene: TRBD1
j_gene: TRBJ1-2
v_gene: TRBV29-1

CDR3nt: TGTGCCTGGAGTTTCAGGGTTGGATCACCCCTCCACTTT
CDR3aa: CAWSFRVGSPLHF
len: 13
abundance: many
d_gene: -
j_gene: TRBJ1-6
v_gene: TRBV30

CDR3nt: TGCGCCAGCAGCTTGGCACCGGGAGAGACCTACGAGCAGTACTTC
CDR3aa: CASSLAPGETYEQYF
len: 15
abundance: -
d_gene: -
j_gene: TRBJ2-7
v_gene: TRBV5-1

CDR3nt: TGTGCCAGCCGTGGGAGGAGCGGGAGGGCCGCGGATACGCAGTATTTT
CDR3aa: CASRGRSGRAADTQYF
len: 16
abundance: many
d_gene: TRBD2
j_gene: TRBJ2-3
v_gene: TRBV6-2/TRBV6-3

CDR3nt: TGCAGTGCTAGCGACCTTCTAGACAGGGAAGTATCCTATAATTCACCCCTCCACTTT
CDR3aa: CSASDLLDREVSYNSPLHF
len: 19
abundance: many
d_gene: TRBD1
j_gene: TRBJ1-6
v_gene: TRBV20-1

CDR3nt: TGTGCCAGCAGTTTTCGGGACTCCAGCACCGGGGAGCTGTTTTTT
CDR3aa: CASSFRDSSTGELFF
len: 15
abundance: -
d_gene: -
j_gene: TRBJ2-2
v_gene: TRBV12-3/TRBV12-4

CDR3nt: TGTGCCAGCAGCTTAGGAGCGCGGTACAGCTCCTACGAGCAGTACTTC
CDR3aa: CASSLGARYSSYEQYF
len: 16
abundance: many
d_gene: -
j_gene: TRBJ2-7
v_gene: TRBV7-9

CDR3nt: TGTGCCAGCAGCTTACGGGGGAGGCAGGGGGCCTACGAGCAGTACTTC
CDR3aa: CASSLRGRQGAYEQYF
len: 16
abundance: many
d_gene: -
j_gene: TRBJ2-7
v_gene: TRBV11-2

CDR3nt: TGTGCCAGCAGCTTAGGATCAGGACCCGGCGAGACCCAGTACTTC
CDR3aa: CASSLGSGPGETQYF
len: 15
abundance: many
d_gene: -
j_gene: TRBJ2-5
v_gene: TRBV7-9